This T cell receptor (beta chain) was profiled in a study of blood T cell repertoires in COVID-19. Here immunoSEQ multiplex PCR was the method, and the copy in TCRdb shows in-frame clones only, minus some. The data show fewer than 65,000 clones, with more than 80% seen just once and 6.5% held by the top ten. The clonotype comes from a man aged 55 to 70 with acute or convalescent COVID-19. The material sequenced was peripheral blood.

CDR3: CASKNSLSGNTIYF. CDR3 nucleotides: TGTGCCAGCAAAAATTCCCTCTCTGGAAACACCATATATTTT. The J gene is TRBJ1-3, the V gene TRBV6-5, with D hard to call. The CDR3 has 14 residues. With 7 bases removed from V and 0 bases from J, the gap between germline ends came to 10 bases. Germline V gene data show CDR1 as MNHEY and CDR2 as SVGAGI.